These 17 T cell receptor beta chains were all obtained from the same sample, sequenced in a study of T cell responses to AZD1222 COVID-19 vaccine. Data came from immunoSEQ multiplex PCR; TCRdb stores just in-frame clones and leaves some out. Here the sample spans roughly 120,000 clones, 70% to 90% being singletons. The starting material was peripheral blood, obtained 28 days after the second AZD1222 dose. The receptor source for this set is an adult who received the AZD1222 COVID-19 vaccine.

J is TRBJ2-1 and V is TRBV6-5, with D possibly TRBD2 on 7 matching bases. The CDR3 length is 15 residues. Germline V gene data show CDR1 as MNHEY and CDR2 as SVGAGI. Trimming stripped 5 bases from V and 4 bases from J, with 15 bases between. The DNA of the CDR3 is TGTGCCAGCAGTAATCTTAAGGGGGGGTACAATGAGCAGTTCTTC. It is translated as CASSNLKGGYNEQFF.

CDR3 DNA sequence: TGTGCCAGCAGTGACGACATGAGCTCCTACAATGAGCAGTTCTTC. Protein product: CASSDDMSSYNEQFF. The V call is TRBV6-4, the J call TRBJ2-1, with D hard to call. The CDR3 has 15 residues. V gave up 2 bases and J gave up 0 bases, with 8 bases separating them. Germline V gene lookup returns CDR1 MRHNA and CDR2 SNTAGT.

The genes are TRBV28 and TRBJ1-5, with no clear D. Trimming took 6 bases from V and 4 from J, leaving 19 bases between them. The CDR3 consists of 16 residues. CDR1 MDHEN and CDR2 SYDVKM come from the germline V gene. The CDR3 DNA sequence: TGTGCCAGCAGCCGATTGGGTCCGGAGAGAAATCAGCCCCAGCATTTT. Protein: CASSRLGPERNQPQHF.

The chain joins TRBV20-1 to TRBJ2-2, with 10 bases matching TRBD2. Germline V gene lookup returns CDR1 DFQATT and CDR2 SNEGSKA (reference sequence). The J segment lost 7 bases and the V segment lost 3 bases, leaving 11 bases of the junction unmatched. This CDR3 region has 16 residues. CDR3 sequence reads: CSASYGAGGLGGELFF. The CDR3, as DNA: TGCAGTGCTAGTTACGGAGCGGGGGGGCTCGGCGGGGAGCTGTTTTTT.

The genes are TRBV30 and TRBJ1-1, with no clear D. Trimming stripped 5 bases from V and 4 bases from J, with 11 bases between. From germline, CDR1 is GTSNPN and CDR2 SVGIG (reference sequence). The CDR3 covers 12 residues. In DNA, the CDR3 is TGTGCCTGGCAGGAGGGTGGCACTGAAGCTTTCTTT. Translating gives CAWQEGGTEAFF.

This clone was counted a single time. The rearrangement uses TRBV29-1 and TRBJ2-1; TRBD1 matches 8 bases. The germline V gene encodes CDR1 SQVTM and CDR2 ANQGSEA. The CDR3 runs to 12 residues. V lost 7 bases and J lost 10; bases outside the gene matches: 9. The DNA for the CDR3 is TGCAGCGGTAACAGGGGGTTAGGAGAGCAGTTCTTC. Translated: CSGNRGLGEQFF.

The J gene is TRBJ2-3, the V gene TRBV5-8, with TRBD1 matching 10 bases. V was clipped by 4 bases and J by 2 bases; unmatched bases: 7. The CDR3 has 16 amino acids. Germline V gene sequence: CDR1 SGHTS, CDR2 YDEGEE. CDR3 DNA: TGTGCCAGCAGCCGAGACAGGGGGCTGAACACAGATACGCAGTATTTT. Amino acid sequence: CASSRDRGLNTDTQYF.

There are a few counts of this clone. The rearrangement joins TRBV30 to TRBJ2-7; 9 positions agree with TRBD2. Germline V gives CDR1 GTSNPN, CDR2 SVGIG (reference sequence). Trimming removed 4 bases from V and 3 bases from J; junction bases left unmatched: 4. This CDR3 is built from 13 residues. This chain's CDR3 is CAWKLAGGYEQYF. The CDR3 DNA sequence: TGTGCCTGGAAACTAGCGGGCGGCTACGAGCAGTACTTC.

This CDR3 is CASSAGQGEAFF. CDR3 DNA sequence: TGTGCCAGCAGCGCGGGACAGGGAGAAGCTTTCTTT. J is TRBJ1-1 and V is TRBV9; TRBD1 matches at 9 bases. CDR1 and CDR2 (germline): SGDLS, YYNGEE. The junction had 2 bases not matched to a gene; V was cut back by 3 bases and J by 8 bases. The CDR3 totals 12 residues. Supplemented by reference TRBV9 and TRBJ1-1, the full variable domain reads DSGVTQTPKHLITATGQRVTLRCSPRSGDLSVYWYQQSLDQGLQFLIQYYNGEERAKGNILERFSAQQFPDLHSELNLSSLELGDSALYFCASSAGQGEAFFGQGTRLTVV.

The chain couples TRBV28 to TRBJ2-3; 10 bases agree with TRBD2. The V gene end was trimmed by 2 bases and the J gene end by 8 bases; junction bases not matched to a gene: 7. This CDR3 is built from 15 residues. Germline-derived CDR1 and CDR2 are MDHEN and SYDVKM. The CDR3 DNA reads TGTGCCAGCAGTTTACAGACTAGCGGGCTGGGTACGCAGTATTTT. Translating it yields CASSLQTSGLGTQYF.

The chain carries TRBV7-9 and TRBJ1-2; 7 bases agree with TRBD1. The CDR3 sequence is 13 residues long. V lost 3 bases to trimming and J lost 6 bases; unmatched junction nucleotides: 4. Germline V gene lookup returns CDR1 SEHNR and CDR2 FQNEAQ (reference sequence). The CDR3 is CASSFRGGNGYTF. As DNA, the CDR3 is TGTGCCAGCAGCTTTAGAGGGGGCAATGGCTACACCTTC.

The CDR3 coding sequence is TGTGCCAGCGGTGGCCTTTTGGGAGAGAACACTGAAGCTTTCTTT. Translated, it gives CASGGLLGENTEAFF. The chain uses TRBV28 and TRBJ1-1; no definite D call. V was shortened by 8 bases and J by 1 base, with 17 bases between the two germline ends. Germline V lookup: CDR1 MDHEN, CDR2 SYDVKM. The CDR3 is 15 residues long. The full variable domain, completed using reference TRBV28 and TRBJ1-1, is DVKVTQSSRYLVKRTGEKVFLECVQDMDHENMFWYRQDPGLGLRLIYFSYDVKMKEKGDIPEGYSVSREKKERFSLILESASTNQTSMYLCASGGLLGENTEAFFGQGTRLTVV.

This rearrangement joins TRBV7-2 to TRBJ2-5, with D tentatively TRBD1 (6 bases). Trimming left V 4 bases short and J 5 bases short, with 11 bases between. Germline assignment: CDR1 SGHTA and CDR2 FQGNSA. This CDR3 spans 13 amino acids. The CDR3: CASSSGQFETQYF. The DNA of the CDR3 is TGTGCCAGCAGCTCAGGACAGTTCGAGACCCAGTACTTC.

The CDR3 coding sequence is TGTGCCAGCACCTGGGGGACGCACGATAATTCACCCCTCCACTTT. As protein: CASTWGTHDNSPLHF. This chain connects TRBV27 to TRBJ1-6, with D possibly TRBD1 on 5 matching bases. The V end was cut by 7 bases, the J end by 5 bases, with 15 bases between. CDR3 length equals 15 residues. Germline V gene lookup returns CDR1 MNHEY and CDR2 SMNVEV (reference sequence).

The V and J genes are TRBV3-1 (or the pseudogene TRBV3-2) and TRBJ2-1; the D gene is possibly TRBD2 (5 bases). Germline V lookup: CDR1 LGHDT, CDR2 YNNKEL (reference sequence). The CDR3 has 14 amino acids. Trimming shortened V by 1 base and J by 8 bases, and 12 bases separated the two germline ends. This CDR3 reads CASSQGELIHEQFF. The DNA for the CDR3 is TGTGCCAGCAGCCAAGGGGAGTTAATCCATGAGCAGTTCTTC.

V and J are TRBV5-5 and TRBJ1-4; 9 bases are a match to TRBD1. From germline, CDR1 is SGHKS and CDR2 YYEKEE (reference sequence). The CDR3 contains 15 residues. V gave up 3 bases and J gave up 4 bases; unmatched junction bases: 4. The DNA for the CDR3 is TGTGCCAGCAGCTACGGGACAGGGCTTAATGAAAAACTGTTTTTT. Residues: CASSYGTGLNEKLFF. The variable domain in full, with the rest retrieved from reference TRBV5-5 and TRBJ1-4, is DAGVTQSPTHLIKTRGQQVTLRCSPISGHKSVSWYQQVLGQGPQFIFQYYEKEERGRGNFPDRFSARQFPNYSSELNVNALLLGDSALYLCASSYGTGLNEKLFFGSGTQLSVL.

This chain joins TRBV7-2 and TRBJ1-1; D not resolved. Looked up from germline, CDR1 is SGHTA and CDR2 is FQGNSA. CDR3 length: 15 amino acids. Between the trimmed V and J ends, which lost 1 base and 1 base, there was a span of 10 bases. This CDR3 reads CASSLERSTNTEAFF. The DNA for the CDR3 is TGTGCCAGCAGCTTAGAGCGCTCAACGAACACTGAAGCTTTCTTT. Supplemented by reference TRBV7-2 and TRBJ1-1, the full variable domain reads GAGVSQSPSNKVTEKGKDVELRCDPISGHTALYWYRQSLGQGLEFLIYFQGNSAPDKSGLPSDRFSAERTGGSVSTLTIQRTQQEDSAVYLCASSLERSTNTEAFFGQGTRLTVV.